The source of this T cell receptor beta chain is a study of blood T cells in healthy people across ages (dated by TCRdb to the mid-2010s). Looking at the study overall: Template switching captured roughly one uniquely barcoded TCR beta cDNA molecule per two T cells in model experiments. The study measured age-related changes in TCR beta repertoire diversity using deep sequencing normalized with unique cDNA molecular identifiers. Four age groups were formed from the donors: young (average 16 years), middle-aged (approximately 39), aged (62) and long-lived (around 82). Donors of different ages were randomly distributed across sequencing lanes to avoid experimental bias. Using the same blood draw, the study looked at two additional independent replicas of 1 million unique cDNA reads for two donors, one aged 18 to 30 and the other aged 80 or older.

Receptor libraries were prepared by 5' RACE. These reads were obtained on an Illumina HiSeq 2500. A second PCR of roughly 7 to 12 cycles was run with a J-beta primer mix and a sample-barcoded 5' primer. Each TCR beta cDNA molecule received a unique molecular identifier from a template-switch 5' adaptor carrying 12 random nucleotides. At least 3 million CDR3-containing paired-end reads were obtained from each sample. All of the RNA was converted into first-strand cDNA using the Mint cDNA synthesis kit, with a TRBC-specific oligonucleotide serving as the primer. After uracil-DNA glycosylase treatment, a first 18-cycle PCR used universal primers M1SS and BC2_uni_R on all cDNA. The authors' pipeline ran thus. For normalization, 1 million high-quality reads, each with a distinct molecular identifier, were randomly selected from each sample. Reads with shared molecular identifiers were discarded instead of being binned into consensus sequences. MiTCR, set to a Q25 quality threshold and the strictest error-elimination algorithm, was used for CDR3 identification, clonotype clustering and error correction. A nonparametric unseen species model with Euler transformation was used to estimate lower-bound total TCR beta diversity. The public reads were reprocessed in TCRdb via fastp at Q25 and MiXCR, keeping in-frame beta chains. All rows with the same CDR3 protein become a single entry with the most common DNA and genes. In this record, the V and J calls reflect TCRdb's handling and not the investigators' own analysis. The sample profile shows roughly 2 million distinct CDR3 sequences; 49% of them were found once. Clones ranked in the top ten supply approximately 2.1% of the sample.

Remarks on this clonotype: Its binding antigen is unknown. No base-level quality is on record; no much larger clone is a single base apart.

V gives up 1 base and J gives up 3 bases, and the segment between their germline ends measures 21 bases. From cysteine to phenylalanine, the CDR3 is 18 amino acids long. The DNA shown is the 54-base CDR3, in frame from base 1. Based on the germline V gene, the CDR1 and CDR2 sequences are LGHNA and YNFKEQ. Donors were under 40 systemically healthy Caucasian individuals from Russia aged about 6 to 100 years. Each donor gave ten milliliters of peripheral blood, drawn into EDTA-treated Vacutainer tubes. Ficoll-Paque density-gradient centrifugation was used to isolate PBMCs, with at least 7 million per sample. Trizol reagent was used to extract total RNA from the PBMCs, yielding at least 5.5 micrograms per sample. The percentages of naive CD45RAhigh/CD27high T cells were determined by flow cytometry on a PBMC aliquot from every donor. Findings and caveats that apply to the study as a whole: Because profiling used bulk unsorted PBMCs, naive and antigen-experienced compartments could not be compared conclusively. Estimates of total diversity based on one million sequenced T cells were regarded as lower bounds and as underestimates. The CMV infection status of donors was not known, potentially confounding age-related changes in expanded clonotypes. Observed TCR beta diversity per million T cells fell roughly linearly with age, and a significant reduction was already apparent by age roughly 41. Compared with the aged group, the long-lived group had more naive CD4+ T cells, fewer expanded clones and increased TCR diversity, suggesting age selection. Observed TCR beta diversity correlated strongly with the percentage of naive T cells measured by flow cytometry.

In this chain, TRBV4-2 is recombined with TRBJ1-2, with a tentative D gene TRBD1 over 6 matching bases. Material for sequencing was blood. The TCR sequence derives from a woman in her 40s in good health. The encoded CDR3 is CASSQGGVQGLGHYGYTF. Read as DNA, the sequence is TGTGCCAGCAGCCAAGGAGGGGTACAGGGCTTAGGGCACTATGGCTACACCTTC.